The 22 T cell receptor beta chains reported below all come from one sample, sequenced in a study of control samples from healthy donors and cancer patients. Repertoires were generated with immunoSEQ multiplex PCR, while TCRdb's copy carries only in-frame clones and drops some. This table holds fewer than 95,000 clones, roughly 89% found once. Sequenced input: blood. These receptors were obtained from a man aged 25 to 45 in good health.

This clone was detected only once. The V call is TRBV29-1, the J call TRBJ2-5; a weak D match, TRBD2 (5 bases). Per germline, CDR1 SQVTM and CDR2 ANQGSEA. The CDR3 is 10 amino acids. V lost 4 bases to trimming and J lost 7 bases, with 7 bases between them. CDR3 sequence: CSVVGGTQYF. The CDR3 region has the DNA TGCAGCGTTGTAGGAGGGACCCAGTACTTC.

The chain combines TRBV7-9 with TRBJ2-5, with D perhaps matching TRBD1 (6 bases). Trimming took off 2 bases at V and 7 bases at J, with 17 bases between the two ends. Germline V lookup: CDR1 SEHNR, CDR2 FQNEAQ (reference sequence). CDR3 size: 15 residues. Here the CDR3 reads CASSLLDWTVGTQYF. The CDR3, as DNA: TGTGCCAGCAGCTTACTCGACTGGACAGTGGGGACCCAGTACTTC.

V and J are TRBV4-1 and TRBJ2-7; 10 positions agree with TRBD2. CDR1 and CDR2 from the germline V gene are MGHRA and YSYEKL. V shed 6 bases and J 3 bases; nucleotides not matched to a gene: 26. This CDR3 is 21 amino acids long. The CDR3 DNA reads TGCGCCAGCAGTCAGGATCTCCGGGACAGCTGGACTAGCGGACTTGTCTACGAGCAGTACTTC. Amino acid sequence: CASSQDLRDSWTSGLVYEQYF.

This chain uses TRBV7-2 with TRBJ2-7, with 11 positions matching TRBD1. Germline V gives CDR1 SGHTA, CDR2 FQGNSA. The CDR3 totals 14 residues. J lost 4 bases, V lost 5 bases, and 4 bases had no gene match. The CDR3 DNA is TGTGCCAGCAGCCCCGGGACAGGGGGATACGAGCAGTACTTC. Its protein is CASSPGTGGYEQYF.

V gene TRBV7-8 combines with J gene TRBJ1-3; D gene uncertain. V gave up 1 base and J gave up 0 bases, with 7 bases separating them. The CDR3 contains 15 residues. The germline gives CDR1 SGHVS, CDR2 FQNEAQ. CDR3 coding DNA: TGTGCCAGCAGCTTAGATCTCGTCTCTGGAAACACCATATATTTT. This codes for CASSLDLVSGNTIYF.

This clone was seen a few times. CDR3 region: CASSPGQFQPQHF. CDR3 in DNA: TGTGCCAGCAGCCCCGGACAATTTCAGCCCCAGCATTTT. This sequence joins TRBV7-9 and TRBJ1-5; D may be TRBD1 (5 bases). Trimming removed 5 bases at V and 6 bases at J, with 11 bases between. The CDR3 consists of 13 residues. CDR1 is SEHNR and CDR2 is FQNEAQ in the germline V gene (reference sequence).

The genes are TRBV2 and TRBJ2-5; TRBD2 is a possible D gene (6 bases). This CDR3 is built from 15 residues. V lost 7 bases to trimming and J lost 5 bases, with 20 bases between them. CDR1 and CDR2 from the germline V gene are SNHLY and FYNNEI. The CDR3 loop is CASTYGTPTRETQYF. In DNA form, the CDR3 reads TGTGCCAGCACGTACGGGACTCCGACCCGGGAGACCCAGTACTTC.

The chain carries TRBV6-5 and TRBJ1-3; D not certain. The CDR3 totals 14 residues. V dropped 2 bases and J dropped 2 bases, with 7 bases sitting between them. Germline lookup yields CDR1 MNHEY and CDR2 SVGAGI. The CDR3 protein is CASSYEGTGNTIYF. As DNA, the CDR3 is TGTGCCAGCAGTTACGAGGGAACTGGAAACACCATATATTTT.

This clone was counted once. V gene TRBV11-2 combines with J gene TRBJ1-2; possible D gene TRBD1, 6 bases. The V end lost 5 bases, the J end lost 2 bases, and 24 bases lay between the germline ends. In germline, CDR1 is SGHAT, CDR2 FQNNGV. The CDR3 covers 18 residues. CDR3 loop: CASSPRTGFRTDNYGYTF. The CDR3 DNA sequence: TGTGCCAGCAGCCCTCGTACGGGGTTTAGGACAGACAACTATGGCTACACCTTC.

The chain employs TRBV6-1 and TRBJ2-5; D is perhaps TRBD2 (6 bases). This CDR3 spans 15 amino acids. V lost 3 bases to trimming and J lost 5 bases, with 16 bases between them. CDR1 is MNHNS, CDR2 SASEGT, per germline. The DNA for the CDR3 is TGTGCCAGCAGTGATGGCGGGGATAAGACGGAGACCCAGTACTTC. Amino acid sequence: CASSDGGDKTETQYF.

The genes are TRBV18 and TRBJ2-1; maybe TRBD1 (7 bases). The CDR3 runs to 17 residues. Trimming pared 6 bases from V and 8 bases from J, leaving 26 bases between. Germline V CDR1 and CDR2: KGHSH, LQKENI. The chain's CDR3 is CASSPPLRQGGLDEQFF. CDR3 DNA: TGTGCCAGCTCCCCCCCATTACGACAGGGAGGTTTGGATGAGCAGTTCTTC.

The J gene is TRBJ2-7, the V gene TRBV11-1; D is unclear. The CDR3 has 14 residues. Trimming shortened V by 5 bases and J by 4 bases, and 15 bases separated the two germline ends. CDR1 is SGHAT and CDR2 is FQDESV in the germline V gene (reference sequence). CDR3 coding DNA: TGTGCCAGCAGCCCCTCCCGGACCCAGTACGAGCAGTACTTC. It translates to CASSPSRTQYEQYF.

CDR3 coding DNA: TGTGCCACCAGCAGAGATCTTTCACAGGGTCTCAATGAGCAGTTCTTC. Residues: CATSRDLSQGLNEQFF. This sequence joins TRBV15 and TRBJ2-1; tentative D call: TRBD1 (6 bases). The CDR3 has 16 residues. The germline CDR1 and CDR2 sequences are LNHNV and YYDKDF (reference sequence). V gave up 0 bases and J gave up 6 bases, with 15 bases separating them.

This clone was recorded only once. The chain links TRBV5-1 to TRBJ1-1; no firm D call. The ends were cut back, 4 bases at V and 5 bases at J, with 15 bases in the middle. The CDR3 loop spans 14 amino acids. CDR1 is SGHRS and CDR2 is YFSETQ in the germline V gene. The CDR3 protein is CASSQFDTGTEAFF. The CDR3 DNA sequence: TGCGCCAGCAGCCAATTTGATACGGGGACTGAAGCTTTCTTT.

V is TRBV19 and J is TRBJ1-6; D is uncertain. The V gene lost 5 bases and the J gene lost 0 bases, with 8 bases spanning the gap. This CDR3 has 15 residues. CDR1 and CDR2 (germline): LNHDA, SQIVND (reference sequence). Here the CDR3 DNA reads TGTGCCAGTAGTCCCAGGCTCTCCTATAATTCACCCCTCCACTTT. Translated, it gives CASSPRLSYNSPLHF.

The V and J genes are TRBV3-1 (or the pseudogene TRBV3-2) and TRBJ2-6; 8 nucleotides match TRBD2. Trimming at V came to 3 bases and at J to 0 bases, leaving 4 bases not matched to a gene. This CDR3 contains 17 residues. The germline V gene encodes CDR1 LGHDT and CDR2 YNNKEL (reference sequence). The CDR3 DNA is TGTGCCAGCAGCCAGCTAGCGGGCCCCTCTGGGGCCAACGTCCTGACTTTC. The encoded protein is CASSQLAGPSGANVLTF.

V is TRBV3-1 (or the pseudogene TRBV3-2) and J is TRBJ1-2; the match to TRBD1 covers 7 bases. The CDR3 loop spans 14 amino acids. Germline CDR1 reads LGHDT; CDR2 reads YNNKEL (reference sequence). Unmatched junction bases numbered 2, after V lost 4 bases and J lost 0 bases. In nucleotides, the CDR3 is TGTGCCAGCAGCCGGGGACAGACTAACTATGGCTACACCTTC. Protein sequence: CASSRGQTNYGYTF.

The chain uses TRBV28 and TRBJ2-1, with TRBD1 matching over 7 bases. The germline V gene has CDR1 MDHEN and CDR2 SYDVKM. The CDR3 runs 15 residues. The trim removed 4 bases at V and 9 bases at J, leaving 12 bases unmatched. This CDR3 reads CASSSRDSDLGEQFF. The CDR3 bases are TGTGCCAGCAGTTCCCGGGACAGCGATCTTGGTGAGCAGTTCTTC.

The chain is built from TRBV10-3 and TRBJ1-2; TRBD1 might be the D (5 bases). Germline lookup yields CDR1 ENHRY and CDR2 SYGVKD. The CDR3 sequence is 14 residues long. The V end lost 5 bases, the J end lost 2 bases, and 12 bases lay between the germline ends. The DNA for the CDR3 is TGTGCCATCAGTCTGGACACTGGGAACTATGGCTACACCTTC. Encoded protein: CAISLDTGNYGYTF.

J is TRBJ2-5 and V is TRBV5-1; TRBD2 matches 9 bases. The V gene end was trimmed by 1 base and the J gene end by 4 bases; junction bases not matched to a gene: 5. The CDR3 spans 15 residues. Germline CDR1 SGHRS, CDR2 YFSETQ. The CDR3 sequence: CASSLMIAGVETQYF. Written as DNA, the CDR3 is TGCGCCAGCAGCTTGATGATAGCGGGAGTAGAGACCCAGTACTTC.

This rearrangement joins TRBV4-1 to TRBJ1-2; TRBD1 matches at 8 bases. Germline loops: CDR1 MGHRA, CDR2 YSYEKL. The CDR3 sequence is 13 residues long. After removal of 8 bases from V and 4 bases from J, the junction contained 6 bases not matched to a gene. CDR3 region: CASSGQGSYGYTF. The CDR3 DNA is TGCGCCAGCTCCGGACAGGGATCCTATGGCTACACCTTC.

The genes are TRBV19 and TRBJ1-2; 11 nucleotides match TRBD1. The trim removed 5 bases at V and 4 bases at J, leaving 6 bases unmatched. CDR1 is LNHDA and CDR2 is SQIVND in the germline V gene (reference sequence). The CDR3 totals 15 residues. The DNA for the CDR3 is TGTGCCAGTAGTCAGTGGGACAGGGGGTCCTATGGCTACACCTTC. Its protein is CASSQWDRGSYGYTF.